A single sample is the source of the 17 T cell receptor beta chains below, sequenced in a study of CD8+ T cells in alopecia areata (dated by TCRdb to the late 2010s). Cells from pooled mouse cutaneous lymph nodes were stained for CD4, CD8alpha, NKG2D, NKG2ACE and other markers and then sorted on a BD Influx. Libraries were prepared through the immunoSEQ multiplex PCR assay. For TCR sequencing, RNA was extracted from every sample and reverse transcribed into cDNA to serve as template. TCRdb stores this immuneACCESS table with in-frame sequences only. Part of the clones is absent; in the studies checked, under half of the shortfall reflects unresolved V genes, and no reason is known for the rest. The table notes around 290,000 clones here, none of them singletons. The ten most abundant clones make up more than 0.95% of the sample. Sequenced material: CD4+ T cells sorted from a lymph node. These receptors all come from a C3H/HeJ mouse with alopecia areata. This mouse strain carries MHC haplotype H2-k.

This clone was seen only a few times. Each gene name is a mouse one. The read halts 4 residues ahead of the CDR3 end, with the missing end drawn from the germline J gene. The sample has other DNA sequences that encode this CDR3 too. The rearrangement joins TRBV5 to TRBJ2-1, with a possible D match to TRBD2 (6 bases). V was trimmed by 4 bases and J by 3 bases, leaving 7 bases between them. Germline CDR1 reads LGHNA; CDR2 reads YNLKQL (reference sequence). There are 13 residues in the CDR3. The CDR3 region is CASSPTGYAEQFF. Incomplete CDR3 DNA: TGTGCCAGCAGCCCGACTGGCTATGCT.

This clone was seen only a few times. Any gene name here is a mouse gene name. The read finishes 4 residues shy of the CDR3 end, and the germline J gene is used to complete it. The chain joins TRBV19 to TRBJ2-4; D unresolved. Germline V lookup: CDR1 FNHDT, CDR2 SITEND (reference sequence). The germline V and J ends were trimmed by 3 bases and 3 bases, with 5 bases remaining between them. CDR3 length: 12 residues. Incomplete CDR3 DNA: TGTGCCAGCAGTAAACAACAAAAC. Protein: CASSKQQN. The complete CDR3 protein is CASSKQQNTLYF. The complete variable domain, with remaining parts taken from reference TRBV19 and TRBJ2-4, reads GGIITQTPKFLIGQEGQKLTLKCQQNFNHDTMYWYRQDSGKGLRLIYYSITENDLQKGDLSEGYDASREKKSSFSLTVTSAQKNEMAVFLCASSKQQNTLYFGAGTRLSVL.

In the case of this clone: The gene names given are mouse names. The CDR3 end falls 4 residues outside the read, so it is completed with the germline J gene. The chain has TRBV5 and TRBJ2-3; TRBD2 agrees at 8 bases. The CDR3 runs to 15 residues. CDR1 is LGHNA and CDR2 is YNLKQL in the germline V gene (reference sequence). J lost 3 bases, V lost 1 base, and 3 bases had no gene match. CDR3: CASSQVLGDAETLYF. Incomplete CDR3 DNA: TGTGCCAGCAGCCAAGTACTGGGGGACGCAGAA.

In its sample, this clone was seen a few times. The gene names here belong to mouse. From the germline J gene comes the end of the CDR3, since the read stops 4 residues before it. The chain joins TRBV1 to TRBJ1-1, with D possibly TRBD1 on 5 matching bases. With 7 bases removed from V and 0 bases from J, the gap between germline ends came to 9 bases. CDR3 length equals 13 residues. CDR1 is NSQYPW, CDR2 LRSPGD, per germline (reference sequence). The DNA read from the CDR3 is TGCACCTGCACCCCGGGACAGAACACA. This encodes CTCTPGQNT. The CDR3 reads in full as CTCTPGQNTEVFF.

A note on this clone: Gene names are the mouse ones. The read comes to an end 4 residues before the CDR3 does, leaving the germline J gene to fill in the end. The chain uses TRBV1 and TRBJ2-3; D perhaps matches TRBD2 (6 bases). V was clipped by 1 base and J by 0 bases, with 11 bases between them. Germline V gene data show CDR1 as NSQYPW and CDR2 as LRSPGD (reference sequence). The CDR3 loop spans 16 amino acids. CDR3: CTCSAGFWGSAETLYF. Partial CDR3 DNA: TGCACCTGCAGTGCAGGCTTCTGGGGTAGTGCAGAA. Full variable domain (outside the CDR3, taken from reference TRBV1 and TRBJ2-3): VTLLEQNPRWRLVPRGQAVNLRCILKNSQYPWMSWYQQDLQKQLQWLFTLRSPGDKEVKSLPGADYLATRVTDTELRLQVANMSQGRTLYCTCSAGFWGSAETLYFGSGTRLTVL.

Turning to this clone: Gene labels here are mouse ones. CDR3: CASSAWTGYNSPLYF. CDR3 bases read: TGTGCCAGCAGCGCCTGGACAGGGTATAATTCGCCC. The V gene is TRBV13-1, the J gene TRBJ1-6; 8 positions agree with TRBD1. The read halts 3 residues ahead of the CDR3 end, with the missing end drawn from the germline J gene. TRBJ1-6 is noted as an ORF with a role that remains uncertain. With V trimmed by 5 bases and J by 4 bases, 5 bases remained unmatched. The CDR3 runs 15 residues. The germline V gene encodes CDR1 NSHNY and CDR2 SYGAGN.

As concerns this clone: The listed genes are named as in mouse. The sequence runs out 4 residues before the end of the CDR3; the remainder is reconstructed from the germline J gene. The chain recombines TRBV5 with TRBJ2-5, with 7 bases fitting TRBD1. V was clipped by 3 bases and J by 0 bases; unmatched bases: 3. Germline V lookup: CDR1 LGHNA, CDR2 YNLKQL (reference sequence). The CDR3 loop spans 15 amino acids. The covered CDR3 bases are TGTGCCAGCAGCCACAACAGGGGTAACCAAGAC. Its protein product is CASSHNRGNQD. The complete CDR3 reads CASSHNRGNQDTQYF.

For this clone: Germline and genes: mouse. The CDR3 is cut off 4 residues early in the read; its end comes from the germline J gene. Additional DNA sequences in this sample encode the identical CDR3. V is TRBV31 and J is TRBJ2-1, with TRBD2 matching over 10 bases. Germline V gene sequence: CDR1 GKSSPN, CDR2 SITVG. CDR3 length: 14 residues. Here the CDR3 reads CAWSPGGAGAEQFF. The CDR3 DNA, read in part, is TGTGCCTGGAGCCCTGGGGGGGCGGGAGCT.

This clone was recorded a few times. Gene names follow the mouse nomenclature. The read ends 4 residues before the CDR3 terminus; that terminus is restored from the germline J gene. The chain recombines TRBV31 with TRBJ1-1, with a tentative D call TRBD1 (6 bases). V was shortened by 4 bases and J by 0 bases, with 12 bases between the two germline ends. This CDR3 contains 14 residues. Germline V gene sequence: CDR1 GKSSPN, CDR2 SITVG. This CDR3 reads CAWKPGQANTEVFF. The CDR3 bases that were read are TGTGCCTGGAAGCCGGGACAAGCAAACACA.

This clone was counted a few times. Gene names are mouse gene names. The DNA ends 4 residues before the CDR3 does, and the rest of the CDR3 is filled in from the germline J gene. Within the sample, other DNA sequences also encode this same CDR3. The V gene is TRBV13-1, the J gene TRBJ2-5; TRBD1 aligns across 12 bases. CDR1 is NSHNY and CDR2 is SYGAGN in the germline V gene. The CDR3 consists of 15 residues. CDR3: CASSPPGQGADTQYF. The part of the CDR3 DNA that was read is TGTGCCAGCAGTCCTCCGGGACAGGGGGCGGAC.

Remarks on this clone: Mouse names are used for the genes. The read stops 4 residues short of the end of the CDR3; the missing end is completed from the germline J gene. The rearrangement joins TRBV5 to TRBJ2-1; TRBD1 agrees at 8 bases. The CDR3 extends over 15 amino acids. Trimming cost V 5 bases and J 0 bases; bases outside gene matches: 3. Germline V lookup: CDR1 LGHNA, CDR2 YNLKQL (reference sequence). The CDR3 region is CASSSQGVNYAEQFF. The part of the CDR3 DNA that was read is TGTGCCAGCAGCTCACAGGGGGTTAACTATGCT.

A remark on this clone: Mouse names are used for the genes. With the read ending 4 residues before the CDR3 end, the germline J gene is used to fill in that end. J is TRBJ2-5 and V is TRBV13-1, with 13 positions matching TRBD2. The CDR3 runs to 15 residues. Germline V gene lookup returns CDR1 NSHNY and CDR2 SYGAGN. The CDR3 reads CASSGGLGGEDTQYF. The DNA read from the CDR3 is TGTGCCAGCAGTGGGGGACTGGGGGGGGAAGAC.

This clone was counted a few times. Mouse gene names apply. The CDR3 end is not reached by the read, which stops 4 residues before it; the germline J gene fills it in. Other DNA variants within this sample encode the same CDR3. V gene TRBV13-1 combines with J gene TRBJ2-5; D might be TRBD1 (6 bases). This CDR3 has 13 amino acids. Germline V gene data show CDR1 as NSHNY and CDR2 as SYGAGN. CDR3 DNA, as far as it was read: TGTGCCAGCAGTGATGGGACAGAAGAC. It encodes CASSDGTED. The whole CDR3 sequence reads CASSDGTEDTQYF.

This clone showed up just a few times. Genes and germline come from the mouse. The read ends 4 residues early relative to the CDR3; the germline J gene fills the gap. The gene calls are TRBV1 and TRBJ2-4; 8 nucleotides align to TRBD2. This CDR3 has 15 residues. Germline V gene lookup returns CDR1 NSQYPW and CDR2 LRSPGD (reference sequence). Partial CDR3 DNA: TGCACCTGCAGTGCCCTCTGGGGGGAGAGAAAC. Protein: CTCSALWGERN. The whole CDR3 reads CTCSALWGERNTLYF. The entire variable domain, with the rest obtained from reference TRBV1 and TRBJ2-4, is as follows: VTLLEQNPRWRLVPRGQAVNLRCILKNSQYPWMSWYQQDLQKQLQWLFTLRSPGDKEVKSLPGADYLATRVTDTELRLQVANMSQGRTLYCTCSALWGERNTLYFGAGTRLSVL.

As to this clone: Here the gene names and germline are mouse. The CDR3 goes on 4 residues after the read ends, and that part is filled in from the germline J gene. V and J are TRBV13-1 and TRBJ2-7; 11 positions agree with TRBD2. The V segment lost 3 bases and the J segment 0 bases; nucleotides outside the gene matches: 5. The CDR3 loop spans 16 amino acids. CDR1 and CDR2 (germline): NSHNY, SYGAGN. The sequenced CDR3 bases are TGTGCCAGCAGTGCAGGACTGGGGGGTGTCTCCTAT. It is translated as CASSAGLGGVSY. The whole CDR3 region reads CASSAGLGGVSYEQYF.

This clone appeared a few times. Gene names refer to mouse genes. The read comes to an end 4 residues before the CDR3 does, leaving the germline J gene to fill in the end. Additional DNA sequences in this sample encode the identical CDR3. The chain employs TRBV31 and TRBJ2-3; possible D gene TRBD2, 7 bases. The germline V gene encodes CDR1 GKSSPN and CDR2 SITVG. Trimming pared 1 base from V and 0 bases from J, leaving 11 bases between. The CDR3 extends over 15 amino acids. This chain's CDR3 is CAWSPGGPSAETLYF. Partial CDR3 DNA: TGTGCCTGGAGTCCCGGGGGGCCTAGTGCAGAA.

Comments on this clone: Each gene name is a mouse one. With the read ending 4 residues before the CDR3 end, the germline J gene is used to fill in that end. The chain uses TRBV13-1 and TRBJ2-1; possible D gene TRBD1, 6 bases. The V end lost 3 bases, the J end lost 4 bases, and 14 bases lay between the germline ends. The length of the CDR3 is 15 residues. Germline CDR1 reads NSHNY; CDR2 reads SYGAGN. The CDR3 loop is CASSGSRDTYAEQFF. CDR3 DNA, as far as it was read: TGTGCCAGCAGTGGTTCCCGGGACACTTATGCT.